A single sample is the source of the 9 T cell receptor beta chains below, sequenced in a study of shared clonotypes between healthy human individuals. The protocol was immunoSEQ multiplex PCR, while the TCRdb copy is restricted to in-frame clones and leaves out a portion. Of around 320,000 clones listed, roughly 84% are singletons. The sequencing sample was made of memory CD8+ T cells sorted from blood. As for subset: CD45RO+ cells pooled with CCR7-negative TemRA cells. These TCRs come from a man in his late teens or twenties in good health.

This clone was counted ten times or more. The J gene is TRBJ2-2, the V gene TRBV10-3; weak D call: TRBD1 (5 bases). Trimming removed 3 bases from V and 3 bases from J, with 11 bases in between. Germline CDR1 ENHRY, CDR2 SYGVKD. CDR3 length: 15 amino acids. In nucleotides, the CDR3 is TGTGCCATCAGTGAACCAGACAGTCACACCGGGGAGCTGTTTTTT. It yields the protein CAISEPDSHTGELFF.

The V gene is TRBV5-1, the J gene TRBJ2-1, with 14 nucleotides matching TRBD2. The V segment lost 4 bases and the J segment 9 bases; nucleotides outside the gene matches: 15. The CDR3 spans 18 residues. Germline V gene lookup returns CDR1 SGHRS and CDR2 YFSETQ. CDR3 residues: CASSLNPGLAGDWGEQFF. The CDR3 nucleotides read TGCGCCAGCAGCCTCAACCCGGGACTAGCGGGAGATTGGGGTGAGCAGTTCTTC.

V usage is TRBV2 and J usage is TRBJ2-7; D is perhaps TRBD1 (5 bases). The germline gives CDR1 SNHLY, CDR2 FYNNEI. V was clipped by 7 bases and J by 7 bases, with 20 bases between them. This CDR3 is 14 amino acids long. In DNA form, the CDR3 reads TGTGCCAGCACCGTGACAGCTACCCTACGAGAGCAGTACTTC. Translated: CASTVTATLREQYF.

This rearrangement joins TRBV9 to TRBJ2-7, with TRBD1 matching 8 bases. This CDR3 contains 15 residues. Germline CDR1 SGDLS, CDR2 YYNGEE. V lost 4 bases to trimming and J lost 3 bases; unmatched junction nucleotides: 9. The CDR3 loop is CASSPRTGGNYEQYF. CDR3 in DNA: TGTGCCAGCAGCCCGAGAACAGGGGGGAACTACGAGCAGTACTTC.

Many counts were recorded for this clone. The chain couples TRBV6-5 to TRBJ1-2; the match to TRBD1 covers 7 bases. V lost 2 bases and J lost 5; bases outside the gene matches: 11. Germline V lookup: CDR1 MNHEY, CDR2 SVGAGI. The CDR3 loop spans 16 amino acids. The CDR3 coding sequence is TGTGCCAGCAGTTACCTCTCGTCAAGGGGGCTGTATGGCTACACCTTC. Translated: CASSYLSSRGLYGYTF.

The rearrangement joins TRBV29-1 to TRBJ2-7; 11 nucleotides match TRBD2. Germline CDR1 SQVTM, CDR2 ANQGSEA. Unmatched junction bases numbered 0, after V lost 2 bases and J lost 3 bases. The CDR3 has 13 amino acids. The CDR3: CSVETSGSYEQYF. DNA of the CDR3: TGCAGCGTTGAAACTAGCGGGAGCTACGAGCAGTACTTC.

This chain links TRBV13 with TRBJ2-3; TRBD2 matches at 15 bases. CDR3 length: 17 amino acids. Germline assignment: CDR1 PRHDT and CDR2 FYEKMQ (reference sequence). J gave up 4 bases and V 4 bases, and 6 bases lay outside the gene matches. CDR3 sequence: CASSSGLAGGPSDTQYF. The CDR3 bases are TGTGCCAGCAGCTCCGGACTAGCGGGAGGGCCGTCAGATACGCAGTATTTT.

The V gene is TRBV6-5, the J gene TRBJ2-6; no clear D. This CDR3 spans 14 amino acids. Looked up from germline, CDR1 is MNHEY and CDR2 is SVGAGI. The V end was cut by 6 bases, the J end by 4 bases, with 10 bases between. CDR3 DNA sequence: TGTGCCAGCAGCCTAGTTGGGGGGGCCAACGTCCTGACTTTC. Amino acid sequence: CASSLVGGANVLTF.

This clone came up a few times. This chain connects TRBV27 to TRBJ2-7; 8 positions match TRBD1. Trimming at V came to 4 bases and at J to 7 bases, leaving 6 bases not matched to a gene. Germline CDR1 and CDR2: MNHEY and SMNVEV (reference sequence). This CDR3 spans 13 amino acids. CDR3 in amino acids: CASSSQGAREQYF. The DNA of the CDR3 is TGTGCCAGCAGTTCCCAGGGGGCGCGGGAGCAGTACTTC.